This paragraph covers one T cell receptor (beta chain) sequence. The CDR3 runs 14 residues. V was trimmed by 2 bases and J by 7 bases, leaving 18 bases between them. Germline values: CDR1 SQVTM, CDR2 ANQGSEA. Indicated time point: after trial treatment. Indicated treatment: LDRT plus nivolumab, ipilimumab, low-dose cyclophosphamide and aspirin (RACIN trial). Low-dose radiotherapy, low-dose cyclophosphamide, aspirin, ipilimumab and nivolumab were all given to the donors. This entry belongs to a study of low-dose radiotherapy and immunotherapy resistance in tumors. On the study more broadly: A dose of 1 Gy per fraction every two weeks went to Cohort 2, totaling 13 Gy over 26 weeks. On an every-two-weeks schedule, patients received intravenous nivolumab 240 mg, along with ipilimumab 1 mg/kg every six weeks. Dosing of intravenous cyclophosphamide at 200 mg/m2 occurred every two weeks and took place one day prior to radiation and immunotherapy.

Gene-specific TRAV and TRBV primers were used for first-strand cDNA, covering alpha and beta chains. TCRs underwent 20 PCR cycles of amplification with a constant-region primer and V-primer adapter. From the reads, TCRdb called clonotypes with MiXCR, one entry per CDR3 protein. This table has roughly 30,000 distinct CDR3 sequences, about half appearing once. V gene TRBV29-1 combines with J gene TRBJ2-7; either TRBD1 or TRBD2 may supply D (6 bases each). This sequence originates from a male donor with gallbladder cancer. The sample was PBMCs, taken after low-dose radiotherapy plus immunotherapy. In DNA form, the CDR3 reads TGCAGCGTTGAAACCAGGAGGGGGGAACGGGAGCAGTACTTC. Protein product: CSVETRRGEREQYF.